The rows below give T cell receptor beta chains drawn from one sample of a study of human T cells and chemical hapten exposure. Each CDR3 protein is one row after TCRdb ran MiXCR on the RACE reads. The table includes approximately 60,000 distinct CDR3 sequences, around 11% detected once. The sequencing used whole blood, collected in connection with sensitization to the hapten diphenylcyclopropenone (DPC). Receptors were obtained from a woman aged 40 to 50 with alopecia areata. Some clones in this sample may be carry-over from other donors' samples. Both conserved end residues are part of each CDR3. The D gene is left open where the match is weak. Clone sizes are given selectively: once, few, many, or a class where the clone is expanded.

TGTGCCAGCAGTGAAGTTGCCAAAAGGGCGCAGTATTTT	CASSEVAKRAQYF	TRBV6-1	TRBJ2-3	-	many
TGTGCCAGCAGTTACTCTGACAGGGGGCACACTGAAGCTTTCTTT	CASSYSDRGHTEAFF	TRBV6-5	TRBJ1-1	TRBD1	-
TGCGCCAGCAGCCAAGATGCCCAGGGGAGTAATCAGCCCCAGCATTTT	CASSQDAQGSNQPQHF	TRBV4-3	TRBJ1-5	-	-
TGTGCCAGCAGCCGGGGCCTCACTGAAGCTTTCTTT	CASSRGLTEAFF	TRBV7-9	TRBJ1-1	-	-
TGTGCCAGCAGACGCGAACCCGGGACAGGGCACAATCAGCCCCAGCATTTT	CASRREPGTGHNQPQHF	TRBV28	TRBJ1-5	TRBD1	once
TGTGCCAGCAGTCGTAGACTAGCCTCGGGCTCCTACAATGAGCAGTTCTTC	CASSRRLASGSYNEQFF	TRBV6-2/TRBV6-3	TRBJ2-1	TRBD2	many
TGTGCCAGCAGCCAACTTAACGGGGCATCGGCGTCTTTAAACACCATATATTTT	CASSQLNGASASLNTIYF	TRBV3-1	TRBJ1-3	-	many
TGTGCCAGCAGTAACCCGGACAGGGGGCTGTTTTTT	CASSNPDRGLFF	TRBV6-2/TRBV6-3	TRBJ2-2	TRBD1	few
TGTGCCAGCAGCTTGGACAGGCGGAACACCGGGGAGCTGTTTTTT	CASSLDRRNTGELFF	TRBV7-2	TRBJ2-2	TRBD1	many
TGTGCCAGCAGGGAGGATTTTCAAGCTTTCTTT	CASREDFQAFF	TRBV28	TRBJ1-1	-	-
TGTGCCAGCAGCCCAAAGTCCCACAATGAGCAGTTCTTC	CASSPKSHNEQFF	TRBV7-9	TRBJ2-1	-	many
TGTGCCAGTAGGCGTTCTGGAAACACCATATATTTT	CASRRSGNTIYF	TRBV19	TRBJ1-3	-	few
TGCAGTGCTAGAGATGACCGGATTCAGAGGGGGTACAATGAGCAGTTCTTC	CSARDDRIQRGYNEQFF	TRBV20-1	TRBJ2-1	-	-
TGCAGTGCTAGAAAGGGACAGGGGGGAACCGGGGAGCTGTTTTTT	CSARKGQGGTGELFF	TRBV20-1	TRBJ2-2	TRBD1	-
TGTGCCAGCATGTTCGGGACCCCCTACAATGAGCAGTTCTTC	CASMFGTPYNEQFF	TRBV2	TRBJ2-1	-	few